The 2 T cell receptor beta chains given below trace back to one sample, sequenced in a study of blood T cell repertoires in COVID-19. Generated by immunoSEQ multiplex PCR, the TCRdb table keeps only in-frame clones and is missing some. The sample contains roughly 24,000 clones, roughly 85% of which appear only once. The sequencing input was peripheral blood. These receptors came from a man aged 70-80 years in a cohort sampled during active COVID-19.

The chain recombines TRBV6-2 or TRBV6-3 with TRBJ2-2, with D uncertain. Trimming removed 3 bases at V and 6 bases at J, with 14 bases between. The germline V gene encodes CDR1 MNHEY and CDR2 SVGEGT. The CDR3 is 15 amino acids. CDR3 nucleotides: TGTGCCAGCAGTTATGTTCAGGCGAAGGCCGGGGAGCTGTTTTTT. Encoded protein: CASSYVQAKAGELFF.

This sequence joins TRBV4-3 and TRBJ2-3, with D maybe TRBD1 (6 bases). The CDR3 totals 16 residues. Germline CDR1 reads LGHNA; CDR2 reads YSLEER. V lost 0 bases and J lost 8, with 18 bases in between. This CDR3 reads CASSQDGQRSGGTQYF. CDR3 sequence (DNA): TGCGCCAGCAGCCAAGATGGACAGCGGAGCGGCGGTACGCAGTATTTT.